This T cell receptor beta chain appears in the sequencing data of a study of cytomegalovirus exposure and HLA in healthy donors. Among the donors, all were healthy bone marrow donors. Vbeta (60) and Jbeta (13) primers were used in the PCR. This table comes from immunoSEQ multiplex PCR, and its TCRdb copy is limited to in-frame clones, with some not included. The profile shows about 200,000 clones, 86% of them singletons. The V and J ends lost 4 bases and 0 bases, in that order; junction bases with no gene match: 9. Germline lookup yields CDR1 MDHEN and CDR2 SYDVKM. The CDR3 loop spans 19 amino acids. Points from the study as a whole: In a later analysis, CMV-associated beta chains were mostly HLA-associated, it appeared.

As concerns this clone: Antigen unknown.

The clonotype comes from a woman under 40 in good health and CMV-seronegative. The sample was PBMCs. This chain uses TRBV28 with TRBJ2-1; 13 positions match TRBD2. The CDR3 here is CASSSTSGRARGSYNEQFF. The CDR3 bases are TGTGCCAGCAGTTCTACTAGCGGGAGGGCTCGGGGCTCCTACAATGAGCAGTTCTTC.